The 9 T cell receptor beta chains presented below share a single source sample, sequenced in a study of T cells in Graves' hyperthyroidism and ophthalmopathy. RNA transcripts served as the template for amplifying TCR beta CDR3 regions. HTBI primers were employed in a first-round RT-PCR of the TCR CDR3. TCRdb analysed the multiplex PCR reads with MiXCR anew, one entry per CDR3 protein. The sample carries approximately 620,000 distinct CDR3 sequences, approximately 13% recorded once. The sample was blood. The receptors shown here come from a woman in her twenties or thirties with Graves' hyperthyroidism that later progressed to Graves' ophthalmopathy.

This clonotype has ten or more counts. V is TRBV12-3 or TRBV12-4 and J is TRBJ1-5, with a tentative D call TRBD1 (6 bases). This CDR3 comprises 15 residues. The germline V and J ends were trimmed by 3 bases and 3 bases, with 12 bases remaining between them. CDR3 DNA sequence: TGTGCCAGCAGTTTGGACCAGGGGTACAATCAGCCCCAGCATTTT. Translation: CASSLDQGYNQPQHF.

Many counts were recorded for this clonotype. V is TRBV30 and J is TRBJ1-6, with 7 bases aligning to TRBD1. CDR3 length equals 13 residues. The V gene's germline CDR1 is GTSNPN and CDR2 SVGIG (reference sequence). Trimming cost V 6 bases and J 10 bases; bases outside gene matches: 9. The CDR3 region is CACQGGIGSPLHF. CDR3 nucleotide sequence: TGTGCCTGTCAAGGGGGCATAGGCTCACCCCTCCACTTT.

This clonotype was counted between two and nine times. The chain combines TRBV7-6 with TRBJ1-1; possibly TRBD1 for D (6 bases). Per the germline V gene, CDR1 is SGHVS and CDR2 is FNYEAQ. Trimming took 7 bases from V and 1 from J, leaving 13 bases between them. The CDR3 covers 14 residues. Here the CDR3 DNA reads TGTGCCAGCACCCCAGGGGATACGAACACTGAAGCTTTCTTT. Its translation: CASTPGDTNTEAFF.

In its sample, this clonotype was seen many times. This chain connects TRBV5-1 to TRBJ2-3; TRBD1 aligns across 7 bases. With 7 bases clipped from V and 0 bases from J, the junction kept 5 bases outside the gene matches. Looked up from germline, CDR1 is SGHRS and CDR2 is YFSETQ. CDR3 length equals 14 residues. The CDR3 loop reads CASRQGTSTDTQYF. The DNA for the CDR3 is TGCGCCAGCCGACAGGGCACTAGCACAGATACGCAGTATTTT.

This clonotype was recorded many times. CDR3 DNA sequence: TGTGCCAGCAGTCTAGATAGTCTAGCGGGAGGTCCAGATACGCAGTATTTT. Protein sequence: CASSLDSLAGGPDTQYF. The rearrangement joins TRBV28 to TRBJ2-3, with 11 bases fitting TRBD2. Germline CDR1 and CDR2: MDHEN and SYDVKM. The CDR3 loop spans 17 amino acids. V shed 5 bases and J 4 bases; nucleotides not matched to a gene: 11.

This clonotype was seen only a few times. J is TRBJ1-3 and V is TRBV20-1, with 7 bases fitting TRBD1. The junction had 13 bases not matched to a gene; V was cut back by 3 bases and J by 2 bases. The CDR3 contains 17 residues. Germline CDR1 is DFQATT and CDR2 is SNEGSKA (reference sequence). The chain's CDR3 is CSASAPETGLAGNTIYF. The CDR3 bases are TGCAGTGCTAGTGCGCCCGAGACAGGGTTGGCTGGAAACACCATATATTTT.

This clonotype came up many times. The genes are TRBV19 and TRBJ2-1, with D perhaps matching TRBD2 (5 bases). This CDR3 is built from 14 residues. Germline loops: CDR1 LNHDA, CDR2 SQIVND (reference sequence). V was shortened by 4 bases and J by 5 bases, with 12 bases between the two germline ends. DNA of the CDR3: TGTGCCAGTAGTACTGTAGAGGGCCACAATGAGCAGTTCTTC. Protein: CASSTVEGHNEQFF.

The chain links TRBV3-1 to TRBJ2-2; D unresolved. The germline CDR1 and CDR2 sequences are LGHDT and YNNKEL (reference sequence). This CDR3 region has 16 residues. Deletions cut 0 bases from V and 4 bases from J, with 12 bases between. CDR3 sequence: CASSQELWHSTGELFF. CDR3 DNA sequence: TGTGCCAGCAGCCAAGAACTCTGGCACTCCACCGGGGAGCTGTTTTTT.

This clonotype came up a few times. The chain has TRBV5-5 and TRBJ1-4, with 9 positions matching TRBD1. V was pared by 3 bases and J by 8 bases, with 5 bases of the junction left unmatched. Germline CDR1 SGHKS, CDR2 YYEKEE (reference sequence). The length of the CDR3 is 14 residues. The CDR3 region is CASSWTGAEEKLFF. The CDR3 nucleotides read TGTGCCAGCAGCTGGACAGGGGCCGAAGAAAAACTGTTTTTT.